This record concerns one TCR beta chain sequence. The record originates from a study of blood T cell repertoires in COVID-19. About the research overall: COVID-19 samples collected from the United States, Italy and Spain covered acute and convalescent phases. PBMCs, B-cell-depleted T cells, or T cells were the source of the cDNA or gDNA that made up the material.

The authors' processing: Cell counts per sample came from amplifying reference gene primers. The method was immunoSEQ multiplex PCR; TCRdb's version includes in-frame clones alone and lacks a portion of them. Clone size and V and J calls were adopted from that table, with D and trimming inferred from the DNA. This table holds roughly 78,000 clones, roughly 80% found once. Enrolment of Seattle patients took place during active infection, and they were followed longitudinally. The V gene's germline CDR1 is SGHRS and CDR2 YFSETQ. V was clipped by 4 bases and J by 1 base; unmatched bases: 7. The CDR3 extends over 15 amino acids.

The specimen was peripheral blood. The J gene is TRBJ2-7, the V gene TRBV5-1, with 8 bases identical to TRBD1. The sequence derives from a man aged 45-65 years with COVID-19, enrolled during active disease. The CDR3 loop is CASSLTGTGSYEQYF. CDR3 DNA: TGCGCCAGCAGCCTCACCGGGACAGGATCCTACGAGCAGTACTTC.